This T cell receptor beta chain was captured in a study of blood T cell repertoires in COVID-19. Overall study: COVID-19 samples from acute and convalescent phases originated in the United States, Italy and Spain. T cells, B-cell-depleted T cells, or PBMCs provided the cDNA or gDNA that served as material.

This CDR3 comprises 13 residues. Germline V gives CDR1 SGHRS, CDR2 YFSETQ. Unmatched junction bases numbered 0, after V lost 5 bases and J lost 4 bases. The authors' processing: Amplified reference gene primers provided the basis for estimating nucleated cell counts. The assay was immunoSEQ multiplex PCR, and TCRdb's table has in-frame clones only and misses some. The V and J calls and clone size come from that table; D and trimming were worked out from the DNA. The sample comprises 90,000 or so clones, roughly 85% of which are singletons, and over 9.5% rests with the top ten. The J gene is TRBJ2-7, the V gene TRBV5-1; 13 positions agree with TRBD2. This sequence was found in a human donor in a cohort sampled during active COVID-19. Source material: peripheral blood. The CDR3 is CASRLAGGYEQYF. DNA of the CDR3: TGCGCCAGCAGACTAGCGGGAGGGTACGAGCAGTACTTC.